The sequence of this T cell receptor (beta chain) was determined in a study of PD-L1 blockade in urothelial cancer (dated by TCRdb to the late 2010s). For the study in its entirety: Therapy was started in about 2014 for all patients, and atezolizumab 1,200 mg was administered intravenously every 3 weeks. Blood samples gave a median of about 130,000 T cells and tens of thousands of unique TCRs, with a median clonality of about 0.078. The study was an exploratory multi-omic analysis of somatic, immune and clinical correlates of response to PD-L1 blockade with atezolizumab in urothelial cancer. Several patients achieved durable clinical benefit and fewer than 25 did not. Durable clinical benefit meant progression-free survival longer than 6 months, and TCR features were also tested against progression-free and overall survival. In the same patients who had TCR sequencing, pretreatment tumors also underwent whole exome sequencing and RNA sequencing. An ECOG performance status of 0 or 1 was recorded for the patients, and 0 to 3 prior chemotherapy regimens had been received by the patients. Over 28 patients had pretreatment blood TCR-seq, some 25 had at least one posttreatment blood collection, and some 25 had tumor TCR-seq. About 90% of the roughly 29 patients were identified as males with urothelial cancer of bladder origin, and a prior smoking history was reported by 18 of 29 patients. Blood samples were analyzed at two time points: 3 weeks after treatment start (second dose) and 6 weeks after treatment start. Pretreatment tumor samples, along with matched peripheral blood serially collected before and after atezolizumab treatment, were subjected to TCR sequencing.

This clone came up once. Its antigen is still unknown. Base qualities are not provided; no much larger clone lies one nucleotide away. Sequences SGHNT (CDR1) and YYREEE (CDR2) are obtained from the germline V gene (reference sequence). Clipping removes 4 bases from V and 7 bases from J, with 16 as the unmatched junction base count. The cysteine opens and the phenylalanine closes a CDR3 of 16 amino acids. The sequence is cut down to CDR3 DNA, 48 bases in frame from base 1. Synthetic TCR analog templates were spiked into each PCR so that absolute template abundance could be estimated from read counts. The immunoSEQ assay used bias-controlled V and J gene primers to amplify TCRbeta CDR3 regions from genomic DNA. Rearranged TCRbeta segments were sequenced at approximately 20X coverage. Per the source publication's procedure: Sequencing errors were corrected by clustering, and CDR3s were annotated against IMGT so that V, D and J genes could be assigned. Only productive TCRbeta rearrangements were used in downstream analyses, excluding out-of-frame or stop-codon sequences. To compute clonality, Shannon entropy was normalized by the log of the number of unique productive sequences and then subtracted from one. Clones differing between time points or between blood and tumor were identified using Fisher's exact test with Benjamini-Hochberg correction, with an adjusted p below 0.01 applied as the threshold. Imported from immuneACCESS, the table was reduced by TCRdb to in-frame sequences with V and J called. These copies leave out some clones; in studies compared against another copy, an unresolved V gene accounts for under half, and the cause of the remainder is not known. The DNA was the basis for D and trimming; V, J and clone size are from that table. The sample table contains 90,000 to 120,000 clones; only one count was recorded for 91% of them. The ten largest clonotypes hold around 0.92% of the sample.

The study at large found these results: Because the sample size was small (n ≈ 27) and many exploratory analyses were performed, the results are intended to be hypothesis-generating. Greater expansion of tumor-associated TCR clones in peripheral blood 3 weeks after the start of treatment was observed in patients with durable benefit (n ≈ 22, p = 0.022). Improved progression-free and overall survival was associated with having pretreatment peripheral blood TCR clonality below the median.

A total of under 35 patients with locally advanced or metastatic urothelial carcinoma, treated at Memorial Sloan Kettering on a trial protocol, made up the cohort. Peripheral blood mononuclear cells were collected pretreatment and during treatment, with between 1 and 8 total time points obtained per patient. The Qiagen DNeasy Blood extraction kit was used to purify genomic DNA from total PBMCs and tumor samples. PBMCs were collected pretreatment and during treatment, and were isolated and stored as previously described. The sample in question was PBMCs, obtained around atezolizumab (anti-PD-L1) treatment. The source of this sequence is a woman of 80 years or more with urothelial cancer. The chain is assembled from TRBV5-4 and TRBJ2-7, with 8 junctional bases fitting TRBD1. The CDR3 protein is CASSPKAGTGPGEQYF. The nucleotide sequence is TGTGCCAGCAGCCCAAAAGCCGGGACAGGCCCGGGGGAGCAGTACTTC.